The 12 T cell receptor beta chains in this list originate from one sample, sequenced in a study of blood T cell repertoires in COVID-19. The assay was immunoSEQ multiplex PCR, and TCRdb's table has in-frame clones only and misses some. The sample records some 50,000 clones, 70% to 90% being singletons. Source material: peripheral blood. The receptors stem from a human donor in a cohort sampled during active COVID-19.

This chain uses TRBV6-6 with TRBJ2-2, with D maybe TRBD1 (6 bases). The CDR3 runs 16 residues. Germline V gene sequence: CDR1 MNHNY, CDR2 SVGAGI (reference sequence). Between the trimmed V and J ends, which lost 0 bases and 6 bases, there was a span of 14 bases. The CDR3 loop reads CASSYSGRQGPGELFF. The CDR3 DNA sequence: TGTGCCAGCAGTTACTCCGGCAGGCAGGGGCCCGGGGAGCTGTTTTTT.

V usage is TRBV2 and J usage is TRBJ2-2; no clear D gene. CDR3 size: 11 residues. Trimming took off 4 bases at V and 8 bases at J, with 5 bases between the two ends. Germline loops: CDR1 SNHLY, CDR2 FYNNEI. CDR3 amino acids: CASSGEGELFF. The CDR3 DNA reads TGTGCCAGCAGTGGAGAGGGGGAGCTGTTTTTT.

The rearrangement uses TRBV27 and TRBJ2-2, with 8 bases identical to TRBD2. Trimming removed 0 bases from V and 6 bases from J; junction bases left unmatched: 6. The CDR3 runs 16 residues. Germline V lookup: CDR1 MNHEY, CDR2 SMNVEV (reference sequence). The CDR3 protein is CASSLSPSGLAGELFF. CDR3 coding DNA: TGTGCCAGCAGTTTATCGCCTAGCGGGCTGGCCGGGGAGCTGTTTTTT.

This chain connects TRBV2 to TRBJ2-1, with a weak D call TRBD2 (5 bases). Germline CDR1 reads SNHLY; CDR2 reads FYNNEI. This CDR3 region has 14 residues. Deletions cut 6 bases from V and 7 bases from J, with 16 bases between. CDR3 DNA sequence: TGTGCCAGCAGCCCTAGCCCGGGTAGGAATGAGCAGTTCTTC. This sequence encodes CASSPSPGRNEQFF.

The chain employs TRBV19 and TRBJ2-7, with a possible D match to TRBD1 (7 bases). V dropped 11 bases and J dropped 9 bases, with 29 bases sitting between them. There are 15 residues in the CDR3. CDR1 LNHDA and CDR2 SQIVND come from the germline V gene (reference sequence). The CDR3 here is CASSPFRDSMGGQYF. Here the CDR3 DNA reads TGTGCCTCAAGCCCTTTCCGGGACAGCATGGGGGGGCAGTACTTC.

V usage is TRBV12-3 or TRBV12-4 and J usage is TRBJ2-5, with D perhaps matching TRBD1 (5 bases). The CDR3 has 13 residues. Trimming removed 6 bases at V and 1 base at J, with 9 bases between. The CDR3 sequence is CASRRQSQETQYF. CDR3 nucleotides: TGTGCCAGCAGGAGACAGAGCCAAGAGACCCAGTACTTC.

The rearrangement links TRBV27 to TRBJ2-4; 11 bases match TRBD1. CDR3 length: 15 amino acids. Germline V gives CDR1 MNHEY, CDR2 SMNVEV (reference sequence). V shed 4 bases and J 9 bases; nucleotides not matched to a gene: 8. The CDR3, as DNA: TGTGCCAGCAGTTCCCCGGGGGGACAGGGGGGCATTCAGTACTTC. Its translation: CASSSPGGQGGIQYF.

The chain couples TRBV2 to TRBJ2-3; tentatively, D is TRBD1 (6 bases). V was pared by 6 bases and J by 0 bases, with 13 bases between. Germline CDR1 reads SNHLY; CDR2 reads FYNNEI. This CDR3 region has 15 residues. This chain's CDR3 is CASRRRQDSTDTQYF. CDR3 nucleotides: TGTGCCAGCAGGCGAAGACAGGACAGCACAGATACGCAGTATTTT.

The chain joins TRBV3-1 (or the pseudogene TRBV3-2) to TRBJ2-7; D not certain. The CDR3 length is 14 residues. Trimming removed 1 base at V and 6 bases at J, with 13 bases between. The germline V gene encodes CDR1 LGHDT and CDR2 YNNKEL (reference sequence). The CDR3 spells CASSQGAGFVEQYF. CDR3 coding DNA: TGTGCCAGCAGCCAAGGGGCAGGCTTCGTCGAGCAGTACTTC.

V gene TRBV7-2 combines with J gene TRBJ2-3, with 7 bases that match TRBD2. V lost 1 base and J lost 0; bases outside the gene matches: 7. Looked up from germline, CDR1 is SGHTA and CDR2 is FQGNSA. This CDR3 is 17 amino acids long. CDR3 DNA sequence: TGTGCCAGCAGCTTAGTCCTTGGTAGCGGGAGCACAGATACGCAGTATTTT. It codes for CASSLVLGSGSTDTQYF.

The CDR3 DNA sequence: TGCGCCAGCAGCTTTAGCGGGGACACAGATACGCAGTATTTT. Its translation is CASSFSGDTDTQYF. The chain joins TRBV5-1 to TRBJ2-3; TRBD2 agrees at 8 bases. V lost 2 bases, J lost 2 bases, and 1 base stayed unmatched. This CDR3 has 14 residues. Germline V gene lookup returns CDR1 SGHRS and CDR2 YFSETQ.

The rearrangement links TRBV6-5 to TRBJ1-1, with unresolved D. The CDR3 totals 14 residues. Trimming took 7 bases from V and 1 from J, leaving 13 bases between them. Germline CDR1 and CDR2: MNHEY and SVGAGI. For the CDR3, the DNA is TGTGCCAGCAACCCCATAAGAGGGAACACTGAAGCTTTCTTT. This sequence encodes CASNPIRGNTEAFF.